Following are 27 T cell receptor beta chains from one sample sequenced in a study of patients and donors after allogeneic stem cell transplantation. TCRdb analysed the RT-PCR reads with MiXCR anew, one entry per CDR3 protein. The sample holds about 150,000 distinct CDR3 sequences, 30% to 45% seen once. Sequencing input: blood, either unsorted or a sorted T cell fraction (not recorded which). The origin of the receptors is a human donor who was either an allogeneic HSCT recipient or a stem cell or donor lymphocyte infusion donor (not recorded which). It is not recorded whose cells these are; they may come from a transplant donor.

The V gene is TRBV6-2 or TRBV6-3, the J gene TRBJ1-6, with 9 bases lining up with TRBD1. The CDR3 spans 13 residues. J gave up 10 bases and V 7 bases, and 5 bases lay outside the gene matches. The germline V gene encodes CDR1 MNHEY and CDR2 SVGEGT. The CDR3 loop reads CASTPGQGSPLHF. In DNA form, the CDR3 reads TGTGCCAGCACCCCGGGACAGGGATCACCCCTCCACTTT.

This clonotype was recorded a few times. The chain recombines TRBV7-2 with TRBJ1-3; 12 bases are shared with TRBD1. Germline CDR1 reads SGHTA; CDR2 reads FQGNSA. With V trimmed by 5 bases and J by 4 bases, 6 bases remained unmatched. CDR3 length: 16 amino acids. Written as DNA, the CDR3 is TGTGCCAGCAGCCTGGGGACAGGGGGCGCCGGAAACACCATATATTTT. It is translated as CASSLGTGGAGNTIYF.

This clonotype turned up a few times. The chain has TRBV12-3 or TRBV12-4 and TRBJ2-1; D ambiguous. The CDR3 is 13 amino acids. Trimming took off 3 bases at V and 6 bases at J, with 9 bases between the two ends. The CDR3 loop reads CASSFGPPNEQFF. DNA for the CDR3: TGTGCCAGCAGTTTCGGTCCACCCAATGAGCAGTTCTTC.

The chain carries TRBV14 and TRBJ2-5; no firm D call. Trimming took off 2 bases at V and 4 bases at J, with 8 bases between the two ends. This CDR3 contains 13 residues. CDR1 is SGHDN, CDR2 FVKESK, per germline. CDR3 DNA sequence: TGTGCCAGCAGCCAATTAAACCGAGAGACCCAGTACTTC. Translating it yields CASSQLNRETQYF.

There are a few counts of this clonotype. This rearrangement joins TRBV28 to TRBJ1-4, with unresolved D. The CDR3 runs 15 residues. V was shortened by 3 bases and J by 5 bases, with 13 bases between the two germline ends. The V gene's germline CDR1 is MDHEN and CDR2 SYDVKM. CDR3: CASSFSLFVNEKLFF. As DNA, the CDR3 is TGTGCCAGCAGTTTCAGTCTGTTCGTGAATGAAAAACTGTTTTTT.

The chain couples TRBV29-1 to TRBJ2-1; D may be TRBD1 or TRBD2 (5 bases each). The germline CDR1 and CDR2 sequences are SQVTM and ANQGSEA. The length of the CDR3 is 14 residues. Between the trimmed V and J ends, which lost 5 bases and 0 bases, there was a span of 11 bases. The CDR3 reads CSVTGPSSYNEQFF. CDR3 DNA sequence: TGCAGCGTTACGGGACCGAGCTCCTACAATGAGCAGTTCTTC.

The chain couples TRBV5-1 to TRBJ1-6, with TRBD1 as a possible D gene (5 bases). With 0 bases removed from V and 7 bases from J, the gap between germline ends came to 14 bases. From germline, CDR1 is SGHRS and CDR2 YFSETQ. This CDR3 comprises 16 residues. CDR3 in amino acids: CASSLEQGKSNSPLHF. In DNA form, the CDR3 reads TGCGCCAGCAGCTTGGAGCAGGGAAAGTCGAATTCACCCCTCCACTTT. The variable domain in full, completed from reference TRBV5-1 and TRBJ1-6, reads KAGVTQTPRYLIKTRGQQVTLSCSPISGHRSVSWYQQTPGQGLQFLFEYFSETQRNKGNFPGRFSGRQFSNSRSEMNVSTLELGDSALYLCASSLEQGKSNSPLHFGNGTRLTVT.

V usage is TRBV28 and J usage is TRBJ1-1; 7 nucleotides align to TRBD1. The CDR3 runs to 16 residues. V gave up 5 bases and J gave up 2 bases; unmatched junction bases: 11. Germline CDR1 and CDR2: MDHEN and SYDVKM. CDR3 sequence (DNA): TGTGCCAGCAGTCCCCGGATCCAGGGGGACAACACTGAAGCTTTCTTT. As protein: CASSPRIQGDNTEAFF.

The genes are TRBV5-5 and TRBJ1-1; 8 bases fit TRBD1. The germline V gene encodes CDR1 SGHKS and CDR2 YYEKEE (reference sequence). V was pared by 0 bases and J by 5 bases, with 6 bases of the junction left unmatched. The CDR3 contains 15 residues. The CDR3 reads CASSLAWTGWTEAFF. The DNA for the CDR3 is TGTGCCAGCAGCTTGGCATGGACAGGGTGGACTGAAGCTTTCTTT. The full variable domain, rest sourced from reference TRBV5-5 and TRBJ1-1, is DAGVTQSPTHLIKTRGQQVTLRCSPISGHKSVSWYQQVLGQGPQFIFQYYEKEERGRGNFPDRFSARQFPNYSSELNVNALLLGDSALYLCASSLAWTGWTEAFFGQGTRLTVV.

This clonotype was counted a few times. The CDR3, as DNA: TGCAGCGTTGGCCCCAGGGGGCTTGGTGAAAAACTGTTTTTT. Its translation: CSVGPRGLGEKLFF. J is TRBJ1-4 and V is TRBV29-1; 8 nucleotides match TRBD1. There are 14 residues in the CDR3. Germline lookup yields CDR1 SQVTM and CDR2 ANQGSEA. With V trimmed by 4 bases and J by 7 bases, 8 bases remained unmatched.

This clonotype was observed a few times. This chain uses TRBV5-6 with TRBJ1-2, with unresolved D. The V end lost 0 bases, the J end lost 0 bases, and 6 bases lay between the germline ends. CDR3 length: 14 amino acids. The germline V gene has CDR1 SGHDT and CDR2 YYEEEE. Here the CDR3 reads CASSLVGANYGYTF. The CDR3 DNA follows: TGTGCCAGCAGCTTGGTCGGGGCTAACTATGGCTACACCTTC.

This clonotype showed up just once. The rearrangement joins TRBV12-3 or TRBV12-4 to TRBJ1-5; a possible D gene is TRBD1 (6 bases). The CDR3 consists of 16 residues. The germline V and J ends were trimmed by 6 bases and 2 bases, with 17 bases remaining between them. CDR3 sequence (DNA): TGTGCCAGCAGCCGGAGGGGGGCAGAGGGCAATCAGCCCCAGCATTTT. Translation: CASSRRGAEGNQPQHF.

V and J are TRBV10-3 and TRBJ2-1; no clear D. This CDR3 contains 14 residues. The germline gives CDR1 ENHRY, CDR2 SYGVKD. Between the trimmed V and J ends, which lost 11 bases and 7 bases, there was a span of 21 bases. This CDR3 reads CAAARATDVNEQFF. CDR3 bases: TGTGCCGCTGCCCGAGCAACCGACGTGAATGAGCAGTTCTTC.

Comment on this clonotype: One end of the junction is discordant with germline, which a read error may explain. The chain employs TRBV4-3 and TRBJ2-7, with D possibly matching TRBD1 (6 bases). The CDR3 extends over 14 amino acids. CDR1 is LGHNA, CDR2 YSLEER, per germline. CDR3 sequence: CASSQLTDRSEQYF. The CDR3 DNA follows: TGCGCCAGCAGCCAACTAACCGACAGGAGCGAGCAATACTTC.

V and J are TRBV4-2 and TRBJ2-7, with 8 nucleotides matching TRBD2. The CDR3 spans 17 residues. J was trimmed by 2 bases and V by 1 base; bases with no gene match: 10. Germline-derived CDR1 and CDR2 are LGHNA and YNFKEQ. The CDR3 protein is CASSQGTGTRATYEQYF. CDR3 bases: TGTGCCAGCAGCCAAGGGACCGGGACTAGAGCTACCTACGAGCAGTACTTC.

This clonotype came up a few times. V and J are TRBV10-3 and TRBJ1-2; D gene unclear. V was shortened by 0 bases and J by 0 bases, with 11 bases between the two germline ends. This CDR3 comprises 16 residues. The germline V gene has CDR1 ENHRY and CDR2 SYGVKD. The CDR3 spells CAISESLAGANYGYTF. Written as DNA, the CDR3 is TGTGCCATCAGTGAGTCGTTGGCAGGAGCTAACTATGGCTACACCTTC.

The table lists this clonotype with a count of one. This rearrangement joins TRBV7-3 to TRBJ2-1, with D possibly TRBD2 on 6 matching bases. This CDR3 has 13 amino acids. From germline, CDR1 is SGHTA and CDR2 FQGTGA. V lost 5 bases and J lost 9, with 14 bases in between. CDR3: CASSPRMGGEQFF. In DNA, the CDR3 is TGTGCCAGCAGCCCACGTATGGGGGGTGAGCAGTTCTTC.

V usage is TRBV6-6 and J usage is TRBJ1-4; TRBD1 agrees at 9 bases. Per germline, CDR1 MNHNY and CDR2 SVGAGI (reference sequence). V lost 1 base to trimming and J lost 8 bases; unmatched junction nucleotides: 8. The CDR3 runs to 16 residues. CDR3 loop: CASSYFDRQGGEKLFF. The CDR3 nucleotides read TGTGCCAGCAGTTACTTTGACAGACAGGGGGGCGAAAAACTGTTTTTT.

The rearrangement uses TRBV12-3 or TRBV12-4 and TRBJ1-2, with D possibly being TRBD1 (5 bases). V was pared by 5 bases and J by 4 bases, with 17 bases between. The CDR3 covers 15 residues. CDR3 sequence: CASSGRDGLTYGYTF. The CDR3 DNA reads as TGTGCCAGCAGTGGTAGGGACGGATTGACCTATGGCTACACCTTC.

This chain links TRBV5-5 with TRBJ2-7; perhaps TRBD2 as D (6 bases). The V and J ends lost 3 bases and 4 bases respectively, with 14 bases between them. The CDR3 totals 14 residues. Germline V gives CDR1 SGHKS, CDR2 YYEKEE (reference sequence). The CDR3: CASSSGLRPYEQYV. The CDR3 nucleotides are TGTGCCAGCAGCTCGGGACTCCGGCCGTACGAGCAGTACGTC.

The chain links TRBV28 to TRBJ1-6, with D perhaps matching TRBD1 (5 bases). Germline loops: CDR1 MDHEN, CDR2 SYDVKM. The CDR3 sequence is 17 residues long. The V end was cut by 2 bases, the J end by 10 bases, with 21 bases between. CDR3 DNA: TGTGCCAGCAGTTTAAGTGAGGACATTACCCTGGGATCACCCCTCCACTTT. This encodes CASSLSEDITLGSPLHF.

This rearrangement joins TRBV5-1 to TRBJ2-3, with 10 nucleotides matching TRBD1. The germline V gene has CDR1 SGHRS and CDR2 YFSETQ. The trim removed 4 bases at V and 4 bases at J, leaving 9 bases unmatched. This CDR3 comprises 16 residues. In DNA form, the CDR3 reads TGCGCCAGCAGCAACCGGGACAGGGGATTTCCAGATACGCAGTATTTT. Translated, it gives CASSNRDRGFPDTQYF.

V gene TRBV7-9 combines with J gene TRBJ1-1; 7 positions agree with TRBD1. CDR1 is SEHNR, CDR2 FQNEAQ, per germline (reference sequence). The CDR3 spans 16 residues. The J segment lost 4 bases and the V segment lost 5 bases, leaving 13 bases of the junction unmatched. The CDR3 reads CASSQTDRPFGTEAFF. In DNA, the CDR3 is TGTGCCAGCAGCCAGACGGACAGGCCCTTCGGCACTGAAGCTTTCTTT. Full variable domain (missing parts from reference TRBV7-9 and TRBJ1-1): DTGVSQNPRHKITKRGQNVTFRCDPISEHNRLYWYRQTLGQGPEFLTYFQNEAQLEKSRLLSDRFSAERPKGSFSTLEIQRTEQGDSAMYLCASSQTDRPFGTEAFFGQGTRLTVV.

This chain connects TRBV29-1 to TRBJ2-1, with 10 bases lining up with TRBD2. The CDR3 consists of 13 residues. Germline lookup yields CDR1 SQVTM and CDR2 ANQGSEA. J was trimmed by 8 bases and V by 6 bases; bases with no gene match: 7. CDR3 region: CSVRSGGAYEQFF. CDR3 nucleotides: TGCAGCGTCCGAAGCGGGGGGGCCTATGAGCAGTTCTTC.

V is TRBV6-1 and J is TRBJ1-1; D is possibly TRBD1 (6 bases). Deletions cut 5 bases from V and 1 base from J, with 14 bases between. This CDR3 comprises 15 residues. CDR1 MNHNS and CDR2 SASEGT come from the germline V gene. CDR3 loop: CASSLPHRENTEAFF. The CDR3 DNA sequence: TGTGCCAGCAGTTTACCCCACAGGGAGAACACTGAAGCTTTCTTT.

This chain links TRBV6-5 with TRBJ2-7; 8 nucleotides agree with TRBD1. The ends lost 5 bases at V and 6 bases at J; junction bases unmatched: 3. The CDR3 has 12 amino acids. Germline assignment: CDR1 MNHEY and CDR2 SVGAGI. CDR3 in amino acids: CASSGQGTEQYF. For the CDR3, the DNA is TGTGCCAGCAGTGGACAGGGAACCGAGCAGTACTTC.

This clonotype was picked up many times. This chain uses TRBV5-6 with TRBJ2-5; the D is unclear. Trimming shortened V by 2 bases and J by 3 bases, and 2 bases separated the two germline ends. The CDR3 covers 11 residues. Germline-derived CDR1 and CDR2 are SGHDT and YYEEEE. The CDR3 coding sequence is TGTGCCAGCAGCTTAAAAGAGACCCAGTACTTC. It yields the protein CASSLKETQYF.